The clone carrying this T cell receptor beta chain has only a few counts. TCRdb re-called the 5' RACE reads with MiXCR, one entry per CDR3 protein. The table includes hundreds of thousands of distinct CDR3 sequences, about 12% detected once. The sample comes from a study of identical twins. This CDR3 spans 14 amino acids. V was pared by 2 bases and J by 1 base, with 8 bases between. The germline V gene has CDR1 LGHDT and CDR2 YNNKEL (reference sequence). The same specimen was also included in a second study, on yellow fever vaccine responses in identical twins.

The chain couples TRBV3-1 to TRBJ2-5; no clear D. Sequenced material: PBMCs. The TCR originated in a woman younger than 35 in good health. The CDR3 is CASSQSTGQETQYF. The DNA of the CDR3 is TGTGCCAGCAGCCAAAGTACGGGCCAAGAGACCCAGTACTTC.